The 5 T cell receptor beta chains below come from one sample, sequenced in a study of sequential checkpoint blockade in melanoma. Clones were sequenced by immunoSEQ multiplex PCR, and TCRdb holds only the in-frame ones, with some missing. The repertoire holds over 5,000 clones, with about 30% as singletons. Treatment noted: randomized to nivolumab then ipilimumab (arm A) or the reverse (arm B). The material sequenced was tumor tissue (inferred from file names), taken from a patient given nivolumab and ipilimumab in sequence. These receptors were collected from a human donor with melanoma.

The table lists this clone with a few counts. This chain connects TRBV28 to TRBJ1-1; D remains unclear. This CDR3 contains 12 residues. V dropped 6 bases and J dropped 4 bases, with 9 bases sitting between them. The germline V gene has CDR1 MDHEN and CDR2 SYDVKM. The DNA for the CDR3 is TGTGCCAGCAGCCGTATCGTCACTGAAGCTTTCTTT. It encodes CASSRIVTEAFF.

V and J are TRBV11-3 and TRBJ2-5, with TRBD2 matching over 8 bases. Germline V CDR1 and CDR2: SGHNT, YENEEA. The V segment lost 5 bases and the J segment 5 bases; nucleotides outside the gene matches: 7. There are 14 residues in the CDR3. The CDR3 DNA follows: TGTGCCAGCAGCCCAGCGGGAGTCAGCGAGACCCAGTACTTC. It codes for CASSPAGVSETQYF.

The genes are TRBV5-1 and TRBJ1-6; D gene unclear. V gave up 0 bases and J gave up 1 base, with 5 bases separating them. Germline CDR1 is SGHRS and CDR2 is YFSETQ. This CDR3 comprises 15 residues. CDR3 bases: TGCGCCAGCAGCTTGGAACGGTCCTATAATTCACCCCTCCACTTT. Encoded protein: CASSLERSYNSPLHF.

The chain carries TRBV19 and TRBJ2-7, with 10 bases matching TRBD2. The J segment lost 6 bases and the V segment lost 4 bases, leaving 0 bases of the junction unmatched. The CDR3 covers 12 residues. Germline CDR1 reads LNHDA; CDR2 reads SQIVND (reference sequence). CDR3 sequence reads: CASSTSGSEQYF. Here the CDR3 DNA reads TGTGCCAGTAGTACTAGCGGGAGCGAGCAGTACTTC. Full variable domain (outside the CDR3, taken from reference TRBV19 and TRBJ2-7): DGGITQSPKYLFRKEGQNVTLSCEQNLNHDAMYWYRQDPGQGLRLIYYSQIVNDFQKGDIAEGYSVSREKKESFPLTVTSAQKNPTAFYLCASSTSGSEQYFGPGTRLTVT.

This clone is medium-sized. The V gene is TRBV11-3, the J gene TRBJ2-1, with a possible D match to TRBD2 (5 bases). V was shortened by 1 base and J by 8 bases, with 12 bases between the two germline ends. In germline, CDR1 is SGHNT, CDR2 YENEEA. The CDR3 sequence is 14 residues long. In nucleotides, the CDR3 is TGTGCCAGCAGCTTAGGCGGGTTGGTCCATGAGCAGTTCTTC. This codes for CASSLGGLVHEQFF. The full variable domain, rest sourced from reference TRBV11-3 and TRBJ2-1, is EAGVVQSPRYKIIEKKQPVAFWCNPISGHNTLYWYLQNLGQGPELLIRYENEEAVDDSQLPKDRFSAERLKGVDSTLKIQPAELGDSAVYLCASSLGGLVHEQFFGPGTRLTVL.